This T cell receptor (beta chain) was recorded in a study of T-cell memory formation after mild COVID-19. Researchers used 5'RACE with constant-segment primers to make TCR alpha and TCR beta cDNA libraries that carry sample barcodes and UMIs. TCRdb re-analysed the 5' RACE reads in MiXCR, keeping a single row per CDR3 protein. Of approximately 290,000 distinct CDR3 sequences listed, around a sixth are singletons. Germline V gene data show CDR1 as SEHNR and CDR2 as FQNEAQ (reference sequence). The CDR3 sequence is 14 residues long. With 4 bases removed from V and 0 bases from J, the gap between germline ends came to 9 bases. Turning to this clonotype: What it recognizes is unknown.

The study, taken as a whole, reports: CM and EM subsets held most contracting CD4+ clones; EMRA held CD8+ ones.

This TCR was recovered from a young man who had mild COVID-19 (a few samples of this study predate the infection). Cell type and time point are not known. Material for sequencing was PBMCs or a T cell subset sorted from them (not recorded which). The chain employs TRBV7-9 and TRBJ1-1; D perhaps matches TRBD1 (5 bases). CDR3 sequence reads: CASSSRGMNTEAFF. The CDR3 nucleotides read TGTGCCAGCAGCTCCCGGGGGATGAACACTGAAGCTTTCTTT.